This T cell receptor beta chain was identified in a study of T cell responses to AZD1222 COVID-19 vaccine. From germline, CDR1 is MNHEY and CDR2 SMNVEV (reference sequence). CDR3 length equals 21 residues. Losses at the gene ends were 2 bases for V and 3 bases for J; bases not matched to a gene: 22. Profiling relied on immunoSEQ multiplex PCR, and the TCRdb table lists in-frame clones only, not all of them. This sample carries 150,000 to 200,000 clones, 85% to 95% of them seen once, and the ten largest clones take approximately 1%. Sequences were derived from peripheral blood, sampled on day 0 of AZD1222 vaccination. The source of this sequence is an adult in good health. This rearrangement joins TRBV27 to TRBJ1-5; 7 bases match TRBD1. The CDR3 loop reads CASSLQFVSSGAGGTNQPQHF. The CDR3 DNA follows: TGTGCCAGCAGTTTACAGTTTGTTTCCTCTGGGGCAGGGGGTACCAATCAGCCCCAGCATTTT.